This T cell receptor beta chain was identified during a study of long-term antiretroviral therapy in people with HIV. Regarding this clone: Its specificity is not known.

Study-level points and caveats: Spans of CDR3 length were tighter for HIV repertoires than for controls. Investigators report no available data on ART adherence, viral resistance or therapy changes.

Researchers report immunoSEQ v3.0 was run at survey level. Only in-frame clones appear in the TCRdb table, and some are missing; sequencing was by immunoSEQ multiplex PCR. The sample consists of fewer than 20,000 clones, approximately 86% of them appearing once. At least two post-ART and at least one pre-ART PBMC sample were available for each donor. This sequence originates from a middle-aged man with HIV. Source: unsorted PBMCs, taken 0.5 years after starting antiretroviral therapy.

The CDR3 sequence: CASTVGLAANEQFF. The CDR3 region has the DNA TGTGCCAGCACCGTGGGTCTAGCGGCCAATGAGCAGTTCTTC. The chain recombines TRBV28 with TRBJ2-1; 7 nucleotides align to TRBD2. The trim removed 7 bases at V and 6 bases at J, leaving 9 bases unmatched. Germline-derived CDR1 and CDR2 are MDHEN and SYDVKM. The CDR3 is 14 amino acids.